This T cell receptor beta chain was obtained from a study of blood T cell repertoires in COVID-19. Turning to the study itself: Material from acute and convalescent COVID-19 was sourced from the United States, Italy and Spain.

It was during active infection that Seattle patients were enrolled and then longitudinally followed. Per the original data handling: Reference gene primer amplification gave nucleated cell count estimates. Sequenced by immunoSEQ multiplex PCR; TCRdb stores in-frame clones only, minus some. V, J and clone size were drawn from that table, and D and trimming were deduced from the DNA. The data show 40,000 to 60,000 clones, with around 87% seen just once and around 2% held by the top ten. With V trimmed by 3 bases and J by 6 bases, 8 bases remained unmatched. Germline V gene data show CDR1 as KGHSH and CDR2 as LQKENI. The CDR3 runs 15 residues.

The chain couples TRBV18 to TRBJ1-5; TRBD1 matches 7 bases. The sequence came from a woman aged 80 or older with COVID-19, enrolled during active disease. Sequences were obtained from peripheral blood. The CDR3 DNA follows: TGTGCCAGCTCACCCAGCCAGACAGGGACTCAGCCCCAGCATTTT. The encoded protein is CASSPSQTGTQPQHF. The full variable domain, rest sourced from reference TRBV18 and TRBJ1-5, is NAGVMQNPRHLVRRRGQEARLRCSPMKGHSHVYWYRQLPEEGLKFMVYLQKENIIDESGMPKERFSAEFPKEGPSILRIQQVVRGDSAAYFCASSPSQTGTQPQHFGDGTRLSIL.